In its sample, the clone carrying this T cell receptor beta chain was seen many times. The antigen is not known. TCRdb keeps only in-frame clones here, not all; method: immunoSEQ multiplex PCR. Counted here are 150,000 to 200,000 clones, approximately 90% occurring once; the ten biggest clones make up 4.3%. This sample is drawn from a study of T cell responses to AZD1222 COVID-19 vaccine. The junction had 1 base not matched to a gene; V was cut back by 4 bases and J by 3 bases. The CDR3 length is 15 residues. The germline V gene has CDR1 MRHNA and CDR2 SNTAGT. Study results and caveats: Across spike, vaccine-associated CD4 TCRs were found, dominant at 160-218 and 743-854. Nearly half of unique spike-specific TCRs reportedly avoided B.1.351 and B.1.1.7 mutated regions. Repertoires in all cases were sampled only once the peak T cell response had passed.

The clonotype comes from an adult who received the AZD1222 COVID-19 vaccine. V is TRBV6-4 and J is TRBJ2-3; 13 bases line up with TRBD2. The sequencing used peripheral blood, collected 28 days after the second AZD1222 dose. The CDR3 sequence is CASSVTSGGTDTQYF. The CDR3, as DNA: TGTGCCAGCAGTGTGACTAGCGGGGGGACAGATACGCAGTATTTT.